The 6 T cell receptor beta chains in this list originate from one sample, sequenced in a study of radiation and T cells in renal cell carcinoma. Time point in this sample: blood 4 weeks post-SBRT, at nephrectomy. Treatment described: 15 Gy SBRT to primary tumor, nephrectomy 4 weeks later. Sequencing was performed with immunoSEQ multiplex PCR; in TCRdb, only in-frame clones are kept and a portion is missing. This table holds around 170,000 clones, about 88% found once. Sample: blood, taken from a patient whose treatment included radiotherapy and nephrectomy. Receptors originate from a woman aged 50 to 65 with renal cell carcinoma.

The count of this clone is one. The V and J genes are TRBV2 and TRBJ1-6, with a weak D call TRBD1 (5 bases). Deletions cut 4 bases from V and 10 bases from J, with 14 bases between. Germline V CDR1 and CDR2: SNHLY, FYNNEI. The CDR3 sequence is 14 residues long. This CDR3 reads CASSGVRVGSPLHF. CDR3 in DNA: TGTGCCAGCAGTGGTGTCAGGGTGGGGTCACCCCTCCACTTT.

The chain links TRBV19 to TRBJ2-6; 9 bases match TRBD1. V shed 5 bases, J shed 0 bases, and the junction held 8 bases outside the gene matches. The CDR3 is made up of 18 amino acids. From germline, CDR1 is LNHDA and CDR2 SQIVND (reference sequence). CDR3 residues: CASSPGTGTFSGANVLTF. DNA for the CDR3: TGTGCCAGTAGTCCCGGGACAGGGACTTTCTCTGGGGCCAACGTCCTGACTTTC.

The chain employs TRBV9 and TRBJ1-2; D ambiguous. This CDR3 has 13 amino acids. The germline V and J ends were trimmed by 6 bases and 4 bases, with 13 bases remaining between them. Germline loops: CDR1 SGDLS, CDR2 YYNGEE. CDR3 loop: CASNKDWGYGYTF. In DNA form, the CDR3 reads TGTGCCAGCAACAAGGACTGGGGCTATGGCTACACCTTC.

V gene TRBV2 combines with J gene TRBJ1-1, with D unclear. Deletions cut 2 bases from V and 3 bases from J, with 1 base between. This CDR3 is 11 amino acids long. CDR1 and CDR2 (germline): SNHLY, FYNNEI. CDR3: CASSEYTEAFF. The DNA for the CDR3 is TGTGCCAGCAGTGAATACACTGAAGCTTTCTTT.

This chain uses TRBV4-2 with TRBJ1-3, with D possibly matching TRBD1 (6 bases). Germline V gives CDR1 LGHNA, CDR2 YNFKEQ. The CDR3 covers 16 residues. The V end was cut by 1 base, the J end by 4 bases, with 14 bases between. In nucleotides, the CDR3 is TGTGCCAGCAGCCAAGGGACAGCCTCCGTCGGAAACACCATATATTTT. It yields the protein CASSQGTASVGNTIYF.

The J gene is TRBJ1-3, the V gene TRBV25-1; D is undetermined. CDR1 is MGHDK, CDR2 SYGVNS, per germline. This CDR3 has 13 amino acids. Trimming stripped 1 base from V and 6 bases from J, with 7 bases between. As DNA, the CDR3 is TGTGCCAGCAGTGAATTCGGGTTAAACACCATATATTTT. It codes for CASSEFGLNTIYF.